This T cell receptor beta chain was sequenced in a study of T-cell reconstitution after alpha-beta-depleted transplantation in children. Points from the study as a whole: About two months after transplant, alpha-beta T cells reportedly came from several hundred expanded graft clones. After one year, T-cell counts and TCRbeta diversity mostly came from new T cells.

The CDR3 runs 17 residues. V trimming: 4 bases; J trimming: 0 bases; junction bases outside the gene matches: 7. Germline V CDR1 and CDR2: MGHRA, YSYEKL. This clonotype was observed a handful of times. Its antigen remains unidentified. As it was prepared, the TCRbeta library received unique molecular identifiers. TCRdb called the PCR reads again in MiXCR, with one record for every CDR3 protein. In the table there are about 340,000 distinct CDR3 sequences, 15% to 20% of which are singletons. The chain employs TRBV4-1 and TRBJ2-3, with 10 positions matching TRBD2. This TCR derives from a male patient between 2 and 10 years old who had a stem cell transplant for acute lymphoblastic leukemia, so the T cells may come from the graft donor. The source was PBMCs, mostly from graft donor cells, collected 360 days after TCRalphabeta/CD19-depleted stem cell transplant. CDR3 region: CASSPIGLAASTDTQYF. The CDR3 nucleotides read TGCGCCAGCAGCCCTATTGGACTAGCGGCTAGCACAGATACGCAGTATTTT.